Listed below are T cell receptor beta chains from one sample, sequenced in a study of tumor and adjacent non-tumor tissue in lung cancer. In TCRdb, the multiplex PCR reads were re-called with MiXCR into one record per CDR3 protein. This repertoire shows roughly 120,000 distinct CDR3 sequences, about 64% found once; its top ten account for 15% to 20%. Sample: distant non-tumor lung tissue. The receptors derive from a man aged 55 to 69 with non-small cell lung cancer. Each CDR3 is given with its conserved first and last residue. A D gene is named only where the DNA matches it firmly. Where a row states a size, it is once, few, many or the class of an expanded clone; other rows omit it.

CDR3nt,CDR3aa,d_gene,v_gene,j_gene,abundance
TGTGCCAGCAGCTTGGCCAGGCTAGTGTCGGATACGCAGTACTTT,CASSLARLVSDTQYF,-,TRBV11-1,TRBJ2-3,-
TGTGCCAGCGGCCCAAGGACAGGGGGGATATTGAGCTACACCTTC,CASGPRTGGILSYTF,TRBD1,TRBV5-4,TRBJ1-2,-
TGTGCCAGCAGCTTAAGATTTCAGGGGGCGCCCGGGGAGCTGTTTTTT,CASSLRFQGAPGELFF,TRBD1,TRBV7-3,TRBJ2-2,many
TGCAGTGCTGAGGGGGCGGACCCACTCCCCGGGGCCGGCTACACCTTC,CSAEGADPLPGAGYTF,TRBD1,TRBV20-1,TRBJ1-2,many
TGTACCAGCAGCGTTTATAGGGGACACAGAAACGAGCAGTACTTC,CTSSVYRGHRNEQYF,-,TRBV12-3/TRBV12-4,TRBJ2-7,-
TGTGCCAGCAGCGCAGGAGCTAATCAGCCCCAGCATTTT,CASSAGANQPQHF,-,TRBV5-4,TRBJ1-5,many
TGTGCCAGCAGCTACTCCCTAAGCTCCTATAATTCACCCCTCCACTTT,CASSYSLSSYNSPLHF,-,TRBV6-1,TRBJ1-6,many
TGTGCCAGCAGTTTAAGAGGGACTAGCGGGGGAGCTAGCACAGATACGCAGTATTTT,CASSLRGTSGGASTDTQYF,TRBD2,TRBV6-6,TRBJ2-3,many
TGTGCCAGCCGAAAGGGCTACGAGCAGTACTTC,CASRKGYEQYF,-,TRBV6-5,TRBJ2-7,many
TGTGCCAACAGTTCGCTGAGCGGGGGCCGGGAGACCCAGTACTTC,CANSSLSGGRETQYF,TRBD2,TRBV12-3/TRBV12-4,TRBJ2-5,-
TGTGCCAGCAGGACAAGACTGGACACCGGGGAGCTGTTTTTT,CASRTRLDTGELFF,-,TRBV6-2/TRBV6-3,TRBJ2-2,many
TGTACCAGCAGCCCCTCGGCGGATGCCACAGATACGCAGCATTTT,CTSSPSADATDTQHF,-,TRBV4-2,TRBJ1-5,-
TGTGTCAGCAGGTACCAATATACAGGACTCGGAGCTTTCTTT,CVSRYQYTGLGAFF,-,TRBV6-5,TRBJ1-1,-
TGCGCCAGCGGTTTTTTAGGAAGCAATCAGCCCCAGCATTTT,CASGFLGSNQPQHF,-,TRBV12-3/TRBV12-4,TRBJ1-5,-
TGTGCCACCAGTGAGGAGACTAGCGGGTCCTACAATGAGCAGTTCTTC,CATSEETSGSYNEQFF,TRBD2,TRBV24-1,TRBJ2-1,-
TGCAGTGCTAGCTTCCCGGGCACTAGGTCCCTCAATGAGCAGTTCTTC,CSASFPGTRSLNEQFF,-,TRBV20-1,TRBJ2-1,-
TGCAGCCTCGCGTTCAGGGGGCGTGGCACAGATACGCAGTATTTT,CSLAFRGRGTDTQYF,TRBD1,TRBV29-1,TRBJ2-3,-
TGCGCCAGCAGCTTGATGACAGGGGGCACCGGGGAGCTGTTTTTT,CASSLMTGGTGELFF,TRBD1,TRBV5-1,TRBJ2-2,-
TGCGCCAGCAGAGCAAACACCCGGACTTCAGGAAACACCATATATTTT,CASRANTRTSGNTIYF,-,TRBV5-1,TRBJ1-3,-
TGCGCCTGCAGCGAATCTAGCGGGACCACTTACAATGAGCAGTTCTTC,CACSESSGTTYNEQFF,TRBD2,TRBV4-1,TRBJ2-1,-
TGCGCCAGCTCCACAGGGGACTACGAGCAGTACTTC,CASSTGDYEQYF,TRBD1,TRBV5-1,TRBJ2-7,-
TGTGCCAACAGCTTACGGCTGGGGGGCCCCACAGATACGCAGTATTTT,CANSLRLGGPTDTQYF,-,TRBV5-4,TRBJ2-3,-
TGCACCAGCATCGGGGACGGCAATCAGCCCCAGCATTTT,CTSIGDGNQPQHF,-,TRBV5-1,TRBJ1-5,-
TGTGCCAGCAGTTTAGCGTGGCGGGAGGGAGGGACCCAGTACTTC,CASSLAWREGGTQYF,TRBD2,TRBV12-3/TRBV12-4,TRBJ2-5,many